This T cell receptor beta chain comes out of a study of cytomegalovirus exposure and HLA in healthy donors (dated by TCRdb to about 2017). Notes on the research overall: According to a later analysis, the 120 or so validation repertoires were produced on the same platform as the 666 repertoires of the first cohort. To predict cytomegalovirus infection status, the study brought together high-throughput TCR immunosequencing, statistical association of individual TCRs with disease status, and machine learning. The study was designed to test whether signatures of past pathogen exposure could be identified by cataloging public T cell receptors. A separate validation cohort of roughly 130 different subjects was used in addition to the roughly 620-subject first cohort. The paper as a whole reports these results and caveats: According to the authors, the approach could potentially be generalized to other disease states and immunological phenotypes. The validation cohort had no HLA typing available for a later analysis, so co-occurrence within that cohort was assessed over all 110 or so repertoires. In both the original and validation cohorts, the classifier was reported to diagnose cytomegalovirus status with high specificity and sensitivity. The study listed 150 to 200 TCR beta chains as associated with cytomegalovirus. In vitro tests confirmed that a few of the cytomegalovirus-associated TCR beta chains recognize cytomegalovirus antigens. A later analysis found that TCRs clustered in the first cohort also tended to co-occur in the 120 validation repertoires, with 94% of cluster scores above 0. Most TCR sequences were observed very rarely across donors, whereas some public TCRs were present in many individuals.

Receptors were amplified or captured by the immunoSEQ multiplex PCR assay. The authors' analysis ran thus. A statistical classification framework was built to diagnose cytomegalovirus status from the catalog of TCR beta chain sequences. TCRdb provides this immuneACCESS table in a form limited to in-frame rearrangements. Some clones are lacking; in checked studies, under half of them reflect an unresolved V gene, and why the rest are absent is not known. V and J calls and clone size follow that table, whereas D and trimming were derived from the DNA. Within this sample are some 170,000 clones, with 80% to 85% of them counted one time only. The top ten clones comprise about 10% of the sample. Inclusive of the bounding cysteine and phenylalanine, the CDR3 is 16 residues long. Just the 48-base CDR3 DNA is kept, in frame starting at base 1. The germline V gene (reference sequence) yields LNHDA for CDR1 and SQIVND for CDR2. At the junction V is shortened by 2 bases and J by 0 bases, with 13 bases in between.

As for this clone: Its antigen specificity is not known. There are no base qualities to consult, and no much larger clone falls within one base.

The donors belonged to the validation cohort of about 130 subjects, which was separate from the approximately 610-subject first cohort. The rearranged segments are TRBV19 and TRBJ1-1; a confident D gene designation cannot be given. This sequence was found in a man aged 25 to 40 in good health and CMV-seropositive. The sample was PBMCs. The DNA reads TGTGCCAGTAGTATAACAGCTACATTAATGAACACTGAAGCTTTCTTT. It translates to CASSITATLMNTEAFF.